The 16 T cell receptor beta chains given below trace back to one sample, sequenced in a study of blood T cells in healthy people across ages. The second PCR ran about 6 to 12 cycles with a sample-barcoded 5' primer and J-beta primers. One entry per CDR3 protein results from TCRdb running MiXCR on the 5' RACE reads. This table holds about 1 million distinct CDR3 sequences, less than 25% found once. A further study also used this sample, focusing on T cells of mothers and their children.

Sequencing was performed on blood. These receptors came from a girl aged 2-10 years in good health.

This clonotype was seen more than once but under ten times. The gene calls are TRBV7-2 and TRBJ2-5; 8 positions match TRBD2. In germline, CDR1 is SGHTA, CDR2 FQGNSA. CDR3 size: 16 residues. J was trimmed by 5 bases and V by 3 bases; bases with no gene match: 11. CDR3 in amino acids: CASSLVSRGGGETQYF. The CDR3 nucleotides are TGTGCCAGCAGCTTGGTCTCACGGGGGGGCGGGGAGACCCAGTACTTC.

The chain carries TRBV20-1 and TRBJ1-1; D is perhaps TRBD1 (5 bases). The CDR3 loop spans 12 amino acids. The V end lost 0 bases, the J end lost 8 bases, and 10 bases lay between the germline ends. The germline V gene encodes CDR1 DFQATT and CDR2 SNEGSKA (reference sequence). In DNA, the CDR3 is TGCAGTGCTAGAGATTGGGGCAGGGAAGCTTTCTTT. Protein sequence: CSARDWGREAFF.

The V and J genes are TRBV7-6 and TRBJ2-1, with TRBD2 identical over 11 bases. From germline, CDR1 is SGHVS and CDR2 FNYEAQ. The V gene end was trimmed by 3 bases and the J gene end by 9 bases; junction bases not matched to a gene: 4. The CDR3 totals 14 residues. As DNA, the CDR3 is TGTGCCAGCAGCTTTAGCGGGGGGGGCGGTGAGCAGTTCTTC. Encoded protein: CASSFSGGGGEQFF.

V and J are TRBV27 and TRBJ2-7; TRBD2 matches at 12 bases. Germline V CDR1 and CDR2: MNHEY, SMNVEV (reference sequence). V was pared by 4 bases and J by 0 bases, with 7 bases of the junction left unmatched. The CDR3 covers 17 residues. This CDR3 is CASSSRWTSGNSYEQYF. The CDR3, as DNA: TGTGCCAGCAGTTCCCGTTGGACTAGCGGGAACTCCTACGAGCAGTACTTC.

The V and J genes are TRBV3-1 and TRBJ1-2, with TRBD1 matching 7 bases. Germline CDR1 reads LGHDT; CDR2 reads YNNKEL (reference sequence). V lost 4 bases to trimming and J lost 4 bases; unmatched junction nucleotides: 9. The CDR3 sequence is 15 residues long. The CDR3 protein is CASSRSGGPSYGYTF. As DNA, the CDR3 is TGTGCCAGCAGCCGTTCAGGGGGACCCTCCTATGGCTACACCTTC.

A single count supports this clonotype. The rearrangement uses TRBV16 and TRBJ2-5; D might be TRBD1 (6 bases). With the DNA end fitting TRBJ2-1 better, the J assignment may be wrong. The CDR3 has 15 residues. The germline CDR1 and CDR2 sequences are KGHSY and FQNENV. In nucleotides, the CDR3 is TGTGCCAGCAGCCAAATATCAGGGGATTTTTCTGAGCAGTTCTTC. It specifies CASSQISGDFSEQFF.

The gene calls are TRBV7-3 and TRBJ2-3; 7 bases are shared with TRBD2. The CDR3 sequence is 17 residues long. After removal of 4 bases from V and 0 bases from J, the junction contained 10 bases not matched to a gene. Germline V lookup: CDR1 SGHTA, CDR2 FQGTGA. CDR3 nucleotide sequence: TGTGCCAGCAGCTCCAACCCTGGGCGGGGGAGCACAGATACGCAGTATTTT. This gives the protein CASSSNPGRGSTDTQYF.

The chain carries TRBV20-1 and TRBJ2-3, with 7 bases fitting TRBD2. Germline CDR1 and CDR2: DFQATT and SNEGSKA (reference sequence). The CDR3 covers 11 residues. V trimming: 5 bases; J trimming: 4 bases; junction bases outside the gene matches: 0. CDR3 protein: CSAGLADTQYF. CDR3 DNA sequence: TGCAGTGCTGGACTAGCAGATACGCAGTATTTT.

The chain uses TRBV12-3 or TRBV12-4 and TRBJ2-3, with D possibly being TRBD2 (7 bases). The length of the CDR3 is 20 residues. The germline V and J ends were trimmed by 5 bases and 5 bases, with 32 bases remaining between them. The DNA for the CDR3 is TGTGCCAGCAGTACACCTTACGGCAGTATAAAGGGGGGGGCAGGAGATACGCAGTATTTT. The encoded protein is CASSTPYGSIKGGAGDTQYF.

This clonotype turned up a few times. The CDR3 bases are TGTGCCAGCAGTTACGGGGAAGTGGGGGATGAAGCTTTCTTT. Translated, it gives CASSYGEVGDEAFF. The gene calls are TRBV6-2 or TRBV6-3 and TRBJ1-1, with D possibly TRBD1 on 5 matching bases. This CDR3 is 14 amino acids long. The V gene's germline CDR1 is MNHEY and CDR2 SVGEGT. Trimming cost V 2 bases and J 7 bases, with 14 bases left between them.

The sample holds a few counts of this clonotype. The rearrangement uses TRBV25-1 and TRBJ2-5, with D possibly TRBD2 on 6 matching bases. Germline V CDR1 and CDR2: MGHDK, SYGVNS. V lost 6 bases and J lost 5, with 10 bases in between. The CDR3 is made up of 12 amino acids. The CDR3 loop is CASREAGETQYF. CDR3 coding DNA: TGTGCCAGCAGGGAGGCGGGGGAGACCCAGTACTTC.

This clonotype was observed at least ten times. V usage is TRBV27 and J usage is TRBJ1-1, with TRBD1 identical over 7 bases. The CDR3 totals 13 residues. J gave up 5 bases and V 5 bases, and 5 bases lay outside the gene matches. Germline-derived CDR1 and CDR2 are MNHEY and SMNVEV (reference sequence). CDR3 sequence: CASSLGQLTEAFF. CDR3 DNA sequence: TGTGCCAGCAGTCTGGGACAGCTTACTGAAGCTTTCTTT.

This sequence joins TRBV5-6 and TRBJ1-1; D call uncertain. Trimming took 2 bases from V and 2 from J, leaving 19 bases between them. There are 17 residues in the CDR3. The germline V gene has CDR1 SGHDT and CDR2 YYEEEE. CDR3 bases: TGTGCCAGCAGCTTTATCGGGAAGATAAGGAGAAACACTGAAGCTTTCTTT. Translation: CASSFIGKIRRNTEAFF.

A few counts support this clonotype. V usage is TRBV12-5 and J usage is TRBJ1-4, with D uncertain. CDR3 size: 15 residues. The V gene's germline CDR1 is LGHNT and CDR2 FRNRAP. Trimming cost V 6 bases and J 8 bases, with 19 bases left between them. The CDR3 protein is CASGASDPMREKLFF. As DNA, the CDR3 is TGTGCTAGTGGAGCTTCGGACCCGATGAGAGAAAAACTGTTTTTT.

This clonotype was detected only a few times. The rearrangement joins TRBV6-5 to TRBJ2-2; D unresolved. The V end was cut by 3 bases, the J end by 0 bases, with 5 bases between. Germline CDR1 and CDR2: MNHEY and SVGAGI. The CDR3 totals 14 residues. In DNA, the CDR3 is TGTGCCAGCAGTTATTTTTCGAACACCGGGGAGCTGTTTTTT. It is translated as CASSYFSNTGELFF.

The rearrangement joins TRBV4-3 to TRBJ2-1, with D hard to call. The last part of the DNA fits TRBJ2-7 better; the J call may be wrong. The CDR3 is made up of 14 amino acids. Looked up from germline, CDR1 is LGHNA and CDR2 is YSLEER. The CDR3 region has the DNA TGCGCCAGCAGCCAAGACTCAGAAGGCTACGAGCAGTACTTC. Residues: CASSQDSEGYEQYF.